The clone carrying this TCR beta chain was detected ten times or more. Germline loops: CDR1 MNHNS, CDR2 SASEGT. V lost 7 bases to trimming and J lost 2 bases, with 18 bases between them. The CDR3 is 15 amino acids. These data belong to a study of T cells in Graves' hyperthyroidism and ophthalmopathy. RNA transcripts were the template for amplifying TCR beta CDR3 regions. With the HTBI primer set, the TCR CDR3 went through a first round of RT-PCR. TCRdb used MiXCR to reprocess the multiplex PCR reads, holding one entry per CDR3 protein. The table lists over 550,000 distinct CDR3 sequences, about a sixth of them singletons, with about 17% in the top ten.

The chain combines TRBV6-1 with TRBJ2-7; possible D gene TRBD2, 6 bases. The TCR originated in a woman under 30 with Graves' hyperthyroidism. The specimen sequenced was blood. The CDR3 is CASTLSGSGPYEQYF. As DNA, the CDR3 is TGTGCCAGCACCCTTTCTGGTAGCGGACCCTACGAGCAGTACTTC.